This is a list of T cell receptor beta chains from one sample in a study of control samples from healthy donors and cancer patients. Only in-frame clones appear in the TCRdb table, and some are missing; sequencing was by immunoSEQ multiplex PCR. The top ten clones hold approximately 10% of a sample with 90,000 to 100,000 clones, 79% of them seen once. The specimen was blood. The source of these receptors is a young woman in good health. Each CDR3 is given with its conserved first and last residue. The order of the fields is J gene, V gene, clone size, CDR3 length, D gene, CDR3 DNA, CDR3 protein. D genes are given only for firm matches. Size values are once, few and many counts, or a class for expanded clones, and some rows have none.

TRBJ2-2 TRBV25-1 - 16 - TGTGCCAGCAGTGATATCAGCGTACGAGACACCGGGGAGCTGTTTTTT CASSDISVRDTGELFF
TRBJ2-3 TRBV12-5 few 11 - TGTGCTAGTGGCAGCGCAGATACGCAGTATTTT CASGSADTQYF
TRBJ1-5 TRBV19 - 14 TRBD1 TGTGCCAGTCATGGGACAGCTAGCAATCAGCCCCAGCATTTT CASHGTASNQPQHF
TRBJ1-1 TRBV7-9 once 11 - TGTGCCAGCAGCATAGAGTCTGAAGCTTTCTTT CASSIESEAFF
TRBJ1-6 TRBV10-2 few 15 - TGCGCCAGCAGTGAACAGGGAGCCTATAATTCACCCCTCCACTTT CASSEQGAYNSPLHF
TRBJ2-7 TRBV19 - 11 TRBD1 TGTGCCAGTATCGGGACAGGAGGGCAGTACTTC CASIGTGGQYF
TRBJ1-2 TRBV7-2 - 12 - TGTGCCAGCAGCTTTGTGCACCGGCGGTGGACCTTC CASSFVHRRWTF
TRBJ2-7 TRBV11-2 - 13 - TGTGCCAGCAGCTTAGGTATCCCTAACGAGCAGTACTTC CASSLGIPNEQYF
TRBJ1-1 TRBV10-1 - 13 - TGCGCCAGCAGTTCTACTTGGAACACTGAAGCTTTCTTT CASSSTWNTEAFF
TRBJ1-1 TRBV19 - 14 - TGTGCCACACTTCCGCCGGGGATGAACACTGAAGCTTTCTTT CATLPPGMNTEAFF
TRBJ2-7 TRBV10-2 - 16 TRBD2 TGCGCCAGCAGTGATGATCTAGCGGGGTCGCCCTACGAGCAGTACTTC CASSDDLAGSPYEQYF
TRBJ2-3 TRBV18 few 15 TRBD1 TGTGCCAGCTCATCCGGGACAGGGGGCTCAGATACGCAGTATTTT CASSSGTGGSDTQYF
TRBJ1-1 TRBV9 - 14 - TGTGCCAGCAGCGTAGGAGGGGAAGACACTGAAGCTTTCTTT CASSVGGEDTEAFF
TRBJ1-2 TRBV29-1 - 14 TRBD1 TGCAGCGTAACCCGACAGGGGGCGCGTGATGGCTACACCTTC CSVTRQGARDGYTF
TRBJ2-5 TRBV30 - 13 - TGTGCCTGGAGTGTGCCTTGGGTGGAGACCCAGTACTTC CAWSVPWVETQYF